The present T cell receptor (beta chain) was sequenced within a study of TIL therapy for anti-PD-1-resistant metastatic lung cancer. Study in general: Progressing patients received lymphodepletion, expanded TIL infusion and IL-2. Tumors carried a median 1.5 non-synonymous mutations per megabase. Study-level points and caveats: Treatment-naive, never-smoker and oncogene-addicted patients were overrepresented in this highly selected cohort.

V trimming: 0 bases; J trimming: 1 base; junction bases outside the gene matches: 4. The CDR3 consists of 15 residues. CDR1 is SGDLS, CDR2 YYNGEE, per germline. A word on this clone: Antigen specificity is unknown.

The immunoSEQ assay was v3. Generated by immunoSEQ multiplex PCR, the TCRdb table keeps only in-frame clones and is missing some. The top ten clones hold approximately 7.4% of a sample with about 17,000 clones, around 79% of them seen once. Sample time point: pre-treatment sample, taken before nivolumab and TIL therapy. The rearrangement uses TRBV9 and TRBJ2-7, with 7 bases lining up with TRBD2. The source was blood, collected at baseline. The clonotype comes from a person aged 25 to 85 with non-small cell lung cancer. The CDR3 is CASSVGLAASYEQYF. CDR3 DNA: TGTGCCAGCAGCGTAGGGCTAGCGGCGTCCTACGAGCAGTACTTC.